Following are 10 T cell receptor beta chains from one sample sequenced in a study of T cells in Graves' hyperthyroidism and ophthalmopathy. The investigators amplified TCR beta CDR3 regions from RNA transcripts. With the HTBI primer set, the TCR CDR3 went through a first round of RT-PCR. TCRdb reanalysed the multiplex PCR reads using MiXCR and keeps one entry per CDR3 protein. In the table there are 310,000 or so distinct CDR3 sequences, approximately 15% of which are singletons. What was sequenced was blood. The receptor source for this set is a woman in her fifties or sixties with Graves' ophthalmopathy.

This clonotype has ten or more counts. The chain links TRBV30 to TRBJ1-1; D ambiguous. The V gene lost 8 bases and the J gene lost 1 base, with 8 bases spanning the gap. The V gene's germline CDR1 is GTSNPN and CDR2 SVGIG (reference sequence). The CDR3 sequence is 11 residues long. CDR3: CANYRNTEAFF. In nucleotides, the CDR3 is TGTGCCAATTACCGGAACACTGAAGCTTTCTTT.

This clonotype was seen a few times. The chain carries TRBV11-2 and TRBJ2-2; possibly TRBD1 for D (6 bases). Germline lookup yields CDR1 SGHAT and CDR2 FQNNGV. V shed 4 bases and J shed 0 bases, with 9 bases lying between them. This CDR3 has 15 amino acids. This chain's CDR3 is CASSSDRSNTGELFF. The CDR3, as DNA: TGTGCCAGCAGCTCGGACAGATCGAACACCGGGGAGCTGTTTTTT.

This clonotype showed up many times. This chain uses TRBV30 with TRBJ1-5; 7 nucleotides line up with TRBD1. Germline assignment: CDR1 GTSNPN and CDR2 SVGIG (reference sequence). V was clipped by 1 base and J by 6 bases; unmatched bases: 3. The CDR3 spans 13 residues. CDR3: CAWSAQGGQPQHF. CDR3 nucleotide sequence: TGTGCCTGGAGTGCTCAGGGGGGTCAGCCCCAGCATTTT.

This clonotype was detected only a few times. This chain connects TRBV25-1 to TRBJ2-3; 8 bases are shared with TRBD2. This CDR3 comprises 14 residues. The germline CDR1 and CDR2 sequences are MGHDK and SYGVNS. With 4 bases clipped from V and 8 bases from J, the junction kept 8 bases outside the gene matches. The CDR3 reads CASSAPGGQGTQYF. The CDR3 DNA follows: TGTGCCAGCAGTGCCCCGGGGGGGCAGGGTACGCAGTATTTT.

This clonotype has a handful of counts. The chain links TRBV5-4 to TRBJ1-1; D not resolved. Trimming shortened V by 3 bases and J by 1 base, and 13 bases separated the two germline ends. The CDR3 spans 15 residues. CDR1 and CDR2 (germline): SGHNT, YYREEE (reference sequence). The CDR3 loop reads CASSYKGIGNTEAFF. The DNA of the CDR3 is TGTGCCAGCAGCTATAAGGGAATTGGGAACACTGAAGCTTTCTTT.

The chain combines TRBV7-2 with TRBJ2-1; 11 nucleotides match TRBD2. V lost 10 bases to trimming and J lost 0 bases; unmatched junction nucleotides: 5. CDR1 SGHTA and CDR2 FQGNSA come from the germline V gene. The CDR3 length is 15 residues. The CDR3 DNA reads TGTGCCATCGGGACTAGCGGAAGCTCCTACAATGAGCAGTTCTTC. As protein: CAIGTSGSSYNEQFF.

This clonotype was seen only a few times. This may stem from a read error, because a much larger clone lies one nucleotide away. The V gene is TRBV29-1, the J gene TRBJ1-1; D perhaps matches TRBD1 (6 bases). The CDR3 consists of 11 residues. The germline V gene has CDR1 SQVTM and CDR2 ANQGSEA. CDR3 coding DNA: TGCAACGTTGACACGGACAGTGAAGCTTTCTTT. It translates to CNVDTDSEAFF.

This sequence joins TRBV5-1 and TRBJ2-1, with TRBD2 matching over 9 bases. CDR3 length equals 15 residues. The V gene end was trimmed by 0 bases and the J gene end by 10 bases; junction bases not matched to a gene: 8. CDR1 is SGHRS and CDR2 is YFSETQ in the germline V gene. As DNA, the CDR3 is TGCGCCAGCAGCTTGGGAGCGGGAGGATCTTGGGAGCAGTTCTTC. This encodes CASSLGAGGSWEQFF.

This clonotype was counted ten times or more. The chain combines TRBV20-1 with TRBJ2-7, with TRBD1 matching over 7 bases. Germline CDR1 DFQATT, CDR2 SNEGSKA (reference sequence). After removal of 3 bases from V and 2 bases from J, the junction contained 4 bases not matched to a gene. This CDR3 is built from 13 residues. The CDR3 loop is CSASGDRAYEQYF. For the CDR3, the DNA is TGCAGTGCTAGTGGTGACAGGGCCTACGAGCAGTACTTC.

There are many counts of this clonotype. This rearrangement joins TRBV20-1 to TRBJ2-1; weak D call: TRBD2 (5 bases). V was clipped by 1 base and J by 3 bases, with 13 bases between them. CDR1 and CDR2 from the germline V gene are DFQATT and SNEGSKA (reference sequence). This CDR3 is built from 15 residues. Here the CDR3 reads CSARGLRGLYNEQFF. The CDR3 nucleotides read TGCAGTGCTAGAGGCTTAAGAGGACTCTACAATGAGCAGTTCTTC.